This TCR beta chain stems from a study of identical twins. Germline lookup yields CDR1 ENHRY and CDR2 SYGVKD. This CDR3 has 14 amino acids. V gave up 4 bases and J gave up 4 bases; unmatched junction bases: 4. No donor was unhealthy or non-Caucasian. MiXCR, run by TCRdb on the 5' RACE reads, gives a single entry per CDR3 protein. The table has 450,000 or so distinct CDR3 sequences, approximately 25% seen once. The same specimen was also included in a second study, on T cells expressing NK-cell markers. That study reports: Sorted T-cell subsets CD3+CD56+NKG2C+, CD3+CD56+NKG2C- and CD3+CD56-NKG2C+ were TCR beta-sequenced. One of the eight sequenced donors was seronegative, whereas the other seven were HCMV-seropositive. Certain NKG2C+ T cell clones were expanded, and their HCMV specificity remained unclear.

The sample comprised CD4+ T cells sorted from blood. The TCR was taken from a woman aged 18-29 years in good health. The chain joins TRBV10-3 to TRBJ1-1, with 9 bases that match TRBD1. In nucleotides, the CDR3 is TGTGCCATCAGTGGTAGACAGGGGGGCACTGAAGCTTTCTTT. Translation: CAISGRQGGTEAFF.